The 20 T cell receptor beta chains below all came from one sample that was sequenced in a study of radiotherapy plus CTLA-4 blockade in lung cancer. TCRdb's copy holds only in-frame clones and misses some; the assay was immunoSEQ multiplex PCR. The repertoire holds about 77,000 clones, with 70% to 85% as singletons. The specimen was peripheral blood, collected from a patient treated with radiotherapy plus ipilimumab. These receptors came from a human donor with non-small cell lung cancer whose response to radiotherapy plus ipilimumab could not be evaluated.

The gene calls are TRBV6-6 and TRBJ2-7; TRBD1 aligns across 11 bases. There are 16 residues in the CDR3. Losses at the gene ends were 6 bases for V and 0 bases for J; bases not matched to a gene: 7. Germline loops: CDR1 MNHNY, CDR2 SVGAGI (reference sequence). The CDR3 reads CASRRTGGSSSYEQYF. CDR3 DNA: TGTGCCAGCAGGCGGACAGGGGGCTCAAGCTCCTACGAGCAGTACTTC.

The sample holds many counts of this clone. V usage is TRBV5-5 and J usage is TRBJ1-2; D gene uncertain. Germline V CDR1 and CDR2: SGHKS, YYEKEE (reference sequence). The CDR3 contains 14 residues. With 2 bases removed from V and 1 base from J, the gap between germline ends came to 9 bases. The CDR3 protein is CASSFSTGNYGYTF. As DNA, the CDR3 is TGTGCCAGCAGCTTCTCGACGGGTAACTATGGCTACACCTTC. Based on the CDR3 plus reference TRBV5-5 and TRBJ1-2, the full variable domain is DAGVTQSPTHLIKTRGQQVTLRCSPISGHKSVSWYQQVLGQGPQFIFQYYEKEERGRGNFPDRFSARQFPNYSSELNVNALLLGDSALYLCASSFSTGNYGYTFGSGTRLTVV.

This clone was observed a few times. The chain couples TRBV4-3 to TRBJ2-5; D is ambiguous. Germline assignment: CDR1 LGHNA and CDR2 YSLEER. CDR3 length equals 13 residues. V lost 0 bases and J 5 bases, leaving 7 bases between the germline ends. The CDR3 spells CASSQDREETQYF. DNA for the CDR3: TGCGCCAGCAGCCAAGATCGTGAGGAGACCCAGTACTTC.

This clone was picked up a small number of times. This chain connects TRBV4-1 to TRBJ1-4; D is ambiguous. Trimming pared 2 bases from V and 4 bases from J, leaving 11 bases between. This CDR3 spans 15 amino acids. Per the germline V gene, CDR1 is MGHRA and CDR2 is YSYEKL. The CDR3 coding sequence is TGCGCCAGCAGCCAAACTCCGAGGTTTAATGAAAAACTGTTTTTT. The encoded protein is CASSQTPRFNEKLFF.

To note about this clone: Different DNA sequences within this sample yield the same CDR3. This chain joins TRBV18 and TRBJ1-5; 9 bases are shared with TRBD1. Germline CDR1 reads KGHSH; CDR2 reads LQKENI. The CDR3 runs 14 residues. Losses at the gene ends were 6 bases for V and 4 bases for J; bases not matched to a gene: 4. The CDR3 nucleotides read TGTGCCAGCTCCCCGGGACAGGGAAATCAGCCCCAGCATTTT. This gives the protein CASSPGQGNQPQHF. The complete variable domain, with remaining parts taken from reference TRBV18 and TRBJ1-5, reads NAGVMQNPRHLVRRRGQEARLRCSPMKGHSHVYWYRQLPEEGLKFMVYLQKENIIDESGMPKERFSAEFPKEGPSILRIQQVVRGDSAAYFCASSPGQGNQPQHFGDGTRLSIL.

The chain employs TRBV7-9 and TRBJ1-6; D possibly corresponds to TRBD1 (5 bases). Germline loops: CDR1 SEHNR, CDR2 FQNEAQ (reference sequence). Trimming pared 5 bases from V and 2 bases from J, leaving 19 bases between. The CDR3 length is 18 residues. The CDR3 spells CASSPSLGGEPYNSPLHF. Written as DNA, the CDR3 is TGTGCCAGCAGCCCATCTCTCGGGGGTGAGCCCTATAATTCACCCCTCCACTTT. Together with reference TRBV7-9 and TRBJ1-6, the CDR3 gives the full variable domain: DTGVSQNPRHKITKRGQNVTFRCDPISEHNRLYWYRQTLGQGPEFLTYFQNEAQLEKSRLLSDRFSAERPKGSFSTLEIQRTEQGDSAMYLCASSPSLGGEPYNSPLHFGNGTRLTVT.

CDR3 DNA: TGTGCCAGCAGCTTAGCGGGGCGGGGGGGGTATGGCTACACCTTC. This encodes CASSLAGRGGYGYTF. The rearrangement joins TRBV7-2 to TRBJ1-2, with a tentative D call TRBD1 (5 bases). The length of the CDR3 is 15 residues. V lost 0 bases to trimming and J lost 5 bases, with 13 bases between them. CDR1 SGHTA and CDR2 FQGNSA come from the germline V gene.

The chain joins TRBV5-1 to TRBJ2-1; a possible D gene is TRBD2 (5 bases). The CDR3 covers 15 residues. V was cut by 2 bases and J by 0 bases, with 9 bases left in between. The germline V gene encodes CDR1 SGHRS and CDR2 YFSETQ. The DNA for the CDR3 is TGCGCCAGCAGCTTAGCTGGGAGCTCCTACAATGAGCAGTTCTTC. Translation: CASSLAGSSYNEQFF.

V usage is TRBV15 and J usage is TRBJ2-7; D perhaps matches TRBD2 (6 bases). The length of the CDR3 is 17 residues. V was trimmed by 0 bases and J by 6 bases, leaving 21 bases between them. Germline CDR1 and CDR2: LNHNV and YYDKDF (reference sequence). CDR3 loop: CATSRERVGLWGSEQYF. In DNA form, the CDR3 reads TGTGCCACCAGCAGAGAGAGGGTGGGACTTTGGGGTTCCGAGCAGTACTTC.

V usage is TRBV5-1 and J usage is TRBJ2-1; 14 bases line up with TRBD2. The germline gives CDR1 SGHRS, CDR2 YFSETQ. The J segment lost 9 bases and the V segment lost 0 bases, leaving 2 bases of the junction unmatched. The CDR3 is 15 amino acids. Here the CDR3 reads CASSLAGLAGVEQFF. The DNA for the CDR3 is TGCGCCAGCAGCTTGGCGGGACTAGCGGGGGTTGAGCAGTTCTTC.

In this sample, this clone turned up once. This chain connects TRBV19 to TRBJ1-5; D remains unclear. The CDR3 sequence is 14 residues long. CDR1 LNHDA and CDR2 SQIVND come from the germline V gene (reference sequence). With 6 bases removed from V and 4 bases from J, the gap between germline ends came to 13 bases. CDR3 region: CASSGVGGNQPQHF. CDR3 nucleotides: TGTGCCAGTAGCGGTGTCGGTGGTAATCAGCCCCAGCATTTT.

CDR3 sequence: CASSPRLAKETQYF. The CDR3 region has the DNA TGTGCCAGTAGCCCTCGACTAGCCAAGGAGACCCAGTACTTC. V usage is TRBV19 and J usage is TRBJ2-5; 7 bases fit TRBD2. With 6 bases clipped from V and 5 bases from J, the junction kept 9 bases outside the gene matches. The CDR3 loop spans 14 amino acids. The germline V gene has CDR1 LNHDA and CDR2 SQIVND (reference sequence).

This clone occurred a few times. The V gene is TRBV28, the J gene TRBJ1-2, with TRBD1 matching 10 bases. CDR3 length equals 16 residues. Germline trimming cut 5 bases from V and 2 bases from J; bases unmatched to any gene: 8. Germline CDR1 is MDHEN and CDR2 is SYDVKM. CDR3 sequence: CASSRDRGLSNYGYTF. The CDR3 DNA sequence: TGTGCCAGCAGTCGGGACAGGGGCCTCTCCAACTATGGCTACACCTTC.

The chain carries TRBV5-1 and TRBJ2-1; D might be TRBD1 (5 bases). With 4 bases removed from V and 1 base from J, the gap between germline ends came to 15 bases. Per germline, CDR1 SGHRS and CDR2 YFSETQ. CDR3 length: 16 amino acids. The CDR3 DNA follows: TGCGCCAGCAGCCTACGACAGTCTCAGTCCTACAATGAGCAGTTCTTC. Its protein product is CASSLRQSQSYNEQFF.

Only one count was recorded for this clone. This sequence joins TRBV9 and TRBJ1-1; maybe TRBD1 (6 bases). The CDR3 has 16 amino acids. Germline V gene data show CDR1 as SGDLS and CDR2 as YYNGEE. Deletions cut 4 bases from V and 2 bases from J, with 18 bases between. DNA for the CDR3: TGTGCCAGCAGCCCCCGGTGGCAGGGGTACAACACTGAAGCTTTCTTT. Translation gives CASSPRWQGYNTEAFF.

This clone occurred a few times. The V call is TRBV7-2, the J call TRBJ2-1, with 10 bases that match TRBD2. Germline lookup yields CDR1 SGHTA and CDR2 FQGNSA. With V trimmed by 5 bases and J by 7 bases, 8 bases remained unmatched. The CDR3 is 15 residues long. CDR3 DNA sequence: TGTGCCAGCAGCCCTCTAGCGGGAGTGTATAATGAGCAGTTCTTC. Amino acid sequence: CASSPLAGVYNEQFF. The full variable domain, rest sourced from reference TRBV7-2 and TRBJ2-1, is GAGVSQSPSNKVTEKGKDVELRCDPISGHTALYWYRQSLGQGLEFLIYFQGNSAPDKSGLPSDRFSAERTGGSVSTLTIQRTQQEDSAVYLCASSPLAGVYNEQFFGPGTRLTVL.

The rearrangement links TRBV9 to TRBJ2-3; D not resolved. This CDR3 is built from 14 residues. Germline CDR1 is SGDLS and CDR2 is YYNGEE. The V gene lost 0 bases and the J gene lost 1 base, with 6 bases spanning the gap. CDR3 residues: CASSVALGTDTQYF. The CDR3 DNA reads TGTGCCAGCAGCGTAGCCCTAGGCACAGATACGCAGTATTTT.

The V call is TRBV9, the J call TRBJ2-1; 16 bases match TRBD2. The CDR3 is 17 residues long. The junction had 9 bases not matched to a gene; V was cut back by 4 bases and J by 8 bases. Germline V gene data show CDR1 as SGDLS and CDR2 as YYNGEE. The CDR3 loop reads CASSTPGGLAGGDEQFF. The CDR3 nucleotides are TGTGCCAGCAGCACTCCAGGGGGACTAGCGGGAGGGGATGAGCAGTTCTTC.

V and J are TRBV7-7 and TRBJ2-1, with D perhaps TRBD2 (7 bases). Germline CDR1 SSHAT, CDR2 FNYEAQ (reference sequence). The CDR3 extends over 15 amino acids. The ends were cut back, 1 base at V and 5 bases at J, with 12 bases in the middle. This CDR3 reads CASSLGEGVDNEQFF. Written as DNA, the CDR3 is TGTGCCAGCAGCTTAGGGGAGGGGGTAGACAATGAGCAGTTCTTC.

The J gene is TRBJ1-6, the V gene TRBV2; D uncertain. The CDR3 runs 14 residues. Deletions cut 6 bases from V and 10 bases from J, with 16 bases between. Germline V gene sequence: CDR1 SNHLY, CDR2 FYNNEI. The CDR3 DNA sequence: TGTGCCAGCAGCTATACGACCGGGGAATCACCCCTCCACTTT. Amino acid sequence: CASSYTTGESPLHF.